These T cell receptor beta chains were read from a single sample in a study of blood T cell repertoires in COVID-19. Profiling relied on immunoSEQ multiplex PCR, and the TCRdb table lists in-frame clones only, not all of them. Found here are some 250,000 clones, approximately 91% of them singletons; the top ten hold 1.2%. Specimen: PBMCs or T cells enriched from blood (not recorded which). These receptors came from a human donor in a cohort exposed to, infected with or recovered from COVID-19 (not recorded which). The donor label of this sample is uncertain. Both conserved end residues are part of each CDR3. D genes are given only for firm matches. Clone size is stated in some rows and not others, as once, few, many or a class when expanded.

>-|-|TRBJ1-1|TRBV3-1/TRBV3-2
CASSLSRSRAANTEAFF
TGTGCCAGCAGCCTCTCAAGGTCGAGGGCGGCGAACACTGAAGCTTTCTTT
>-|-|TRBJ1-2|TRBV12-3/TRBV12-4
CASESIGGYTF
TGTGCCAGCGAAAGTATCGGGGGCTACACCTTC
>once|-|TRBJ2-1|TRBV5-1
CASSSLDGGSYNEQFF
TGCGCCAGCAGCTCCTTAGACGGAGGTTCCTACAATGAGCAGTTCTTC
>once|-|TRBJ1-2|TRBV4-1
CASSQSQTGGRGYTF
TGCGCCAGCAGCCAAAGTCAAACAGGCGGCCGGGGCTACACCTTC
>-|-|TRBJ1-1|TRBV18
CASSPLPGGEAFF
TGTGCCAGCTCACCCCTACCTGGCGGGGAAGCTTTCTTT
>-|-|TRBJ2-1|TRBV5-6
CASSIETEQFF
TGTGCCAGCAGTATAGAGACAGAGCAGTTCTTC
>-|-|TRBJ2-1|TRBV3-1/TRBV3-2
CASSQVFGVNEQFF
TGTGCCAGCAGCCAAGTATTCGGGGTCAATGAGCAGTTCTTC
>once|-|TRBJ2-5|TRBV9
CASSPRGRSGGETQYF
TGTGCCAGCAGCCCTCGCGGCCGATCCGGTGGAGAGACCCAGTACTTC
>-|-|TRBJ2-5|TRBV11-1
CASSRAGETQYF
TGTGCCAGCAGCCGAGCCGGGGAGACCCAGTACTTC
>-|-|TRBJ1-1|TRBV30
CAWSVQGLNTEAFF
TGTGCCTGGAGCGTCCAGGGATTGAACACTGAAGCTTTCTTT
>-|-|TRBJ1-1|TRBV29-1
CSVCVQENTEAFF
TGCAGCGTCTGTGTTCAGGAGAACACTGAAGCTTTCTTT
>-|TRBD1|TRBJ1-2|TRBV6-1
CASSENRGRGQANYGYTF
TGTGCCAGCAGTGAGAATCGGGGCAGGGGGCAAGCTAACTATGGCTACACCTTC
>once|-|TRBJ2-2|TRBV27
CASSLGSRELFF
TGTGCCAGCAGTTTGGGCAGCAGGGAGCTGTTTTTT
>once|-|TRBJ1-4|TRBV7-9
CASSYDSNEKLFF
TGTGCCAGCAGCTATGACAGCAACGAAAAACTGTTTTTT
>-|TRBD2|TRBJ2-1|TRBV5-1
CASSHRLAGGHEQFF
TGCGCCAGCAGCCACCGACTAGCGGGGGGGCATGAGCAGTTCTTC
>-|-|TRBJ2-7|TRBV5-1
CASSLGQASYEQYF
TGCGCCAGCAGCTTGGGGCAGGCCTCCTACGAGCAGTACTTC
>-|TRBD1|TRBJ1-2|TRBV6-6
CASSPDRGYGYTF
TGTGCCAGCAGCCCCGACAGGGGGTATGGCTACACCTTC
>-|TRBD1|TRBJ1-5|TRBV19
CASEGSGQGASQPQHF
TGTGCCAGTGAGGGTTCGGGACAGGGGGCAAGTCAGCCCCAGCATTTT
>once|TRBD1|TRBJ1-1|TRBV29-1
CSVENTRGQGAFF
TGCAGCGTTGAAAATACGAGGGGGCAGGGGGCTTTCTTT
>-|TRBD1|TRBJ1-1|TRBV7-9
CASSLKGAMNTEAFF
TGTGCCAGCAGCTTAAAGGGGGCCATGAACACTGAAGCTTTCTTT
>-|-|TRBJ2-1|TRBV4-1
CASSQDARGYNEQFF
TGCGCCAGCAGCCAAGACGCTAGGGGTTACAATGAGCAGTTCTTC
>-|-|TRBJ2-7|TRBV7-2
CASSPPGRGLQYF
TGTGCCAGCAGCCCCCCGGGGAGGGGGTTGCAGTACTTC
>-|TRBD1|TRBJ2-2|TRBV24-1
CATSDYRGLRTGELFF
TGTGCCACCAGTGATTACAGGGGGCTAAGGACCGGGGAGCTGTTTTTT
>-|-|TRBJ2-1|TRBV6-2/TRBV6-3
CASSRYSGPSYNEQFF
TGTGCCAGCAGTCGGTATTCAGGGCCCTCCTACAATGAGCAGTTCTTC
>-|-|TRBJ2-3|TRBV3-1/TRBV3-2
CASSQERNTQYF
TGTGCCAGCAGCCAAGAGAGAAATACGCAGTATTTT
>-|-|TRBJ2-7|TRBV29-1
CSAQGSYEQYF
TGCAGCGCCCAGGGCTCCTACGAGCAGTACTTC
>-|TRBD2|TRBJ2-5|TRBV14
CASSQEGSGGGPEETQYF
TGTGCCAGCAGCCAAGAAGGGTCCGGCGGGGGGCCAGAAGAGACCCAGTACTTC
>once|-|TRBJ2-3|TRBV3-1/TRBV3-2
CASSQDLRGATTQYF
TGTGCCAGCAGCCAAGATCTCCGGGGGGCAACTACGCAGTATTTT
>-|TRBD1|TRBJ1-2|TRBV10-3
CATRTGGMDASYTF
TGTGCCACCAGGACAGGGGGAATGGACGCGAGCTACACCTTC
>-|TRBD1|TRBJ1-1|TRBV10-3
CAPPSWGTGWLGTEAFF
TGTGCCCCCCCTTCCTGGGGGACAGGGTGGTTGGGCACTGAAGCTTTCTTT
>-|TRBD1|TRBJ2-2|TRBV5-1
CASSLGDRGHPGELFF
TGCGCCAGCAGCTTGGGAGACAGGGGACATCCCGGGGAGCTGTTTTTT
>-|-|TRBJ1-4|TRBV7-2
CASSVYNEKLFF
TGTGCCAGCAGCGTTTATAATGAAAAACTGTTTTTT
>-|-|TRBJ2-7|TRBV4-1
CASSHPVTGNYEQYF
TGCGCCAGCAGCCATCCCGTGACAGGCAATTACGAGCAGTACTTC
>once|-|TRBJ2-7|TRBV30
CAWRRQGPLKEQYF
TGTGCCTGGAGACGGCAGGGGCCGCTGAAAGAGCAGTACTTC
>-|TRBD1|TRBJ2-1|TRBV13
CASSFSPFRDSSLRGLYNEQFF
TGTGCCAGCAGCTTTTCCCCCTTTCGGGACAGCTCGCTAAGGGGGTTATACAATGAGCAGTTCTTC
>-|-|TRBJ1-1|TRBV5-4
CASSLEGQGPYGFF
TGTGCCAGCAGCTTGGAGGGGCAGGGTCCTTATGGTTTCTTT
>few|-|TRBJ2-2|TRBV6-4
CASSDTGTGELFF
TGTGCCAGCAGTGACACGGGGACCGGGGAGCTGTTTTTT
>-|-|TRBJ1-5|TRBV10-3
CAISESTGGGQPQHF
TGTGCCATCAGTGAGTCGACCGGGGGGGGTCAGCCCCAGCATTTT
>-|TRBD2|TRBJ2-1|TRBV5-4
CASSLAGASSYNEQFF
TGTGCCAGCAGCCTAGCGGGGGCCAGCTCCTACAATGAGCAGTTCTTC